Presented here are 27 T cell receptor beta chains from one specimen sequenced in a study of shared clonotypes between healthy human individuals. This table comes from immunoSEQ multiplex PCR, and its TCRdb copy is limited to in-frame clones, with some not included. The sample shows 400,000 to 500,000 clones, 75% to 85% of them seen only once. Sequencing was done on a sample of PBMCs. The receptor set was obtained from a woman between 40 and 50 years old in good health. Some clones in this sample may be carry-over from other donors' samples.

The chain links TRBV2 to TRBJ1-4, with TRBD1 as a possible D gene (6 bases). The CDR3 has 15 amino acids. Trimming removed 4 bases at V and 8 bases at J, with 17 bases between. Germline V gives CDR1 SNHLY, CDR2 FYNNEI. CDR3 coding DNA: TGTGCCAGCAGTGTGATCAGGGGCGTGAGGGAAAAACTGTTTTTT. Translated, it gives CASSVIRGVREKLFF. Together with reference TRBV2 and TRBJ1-4, the CDR3 gives the full variable domain: EPEVTQTPSHQVTQMGQEVILRCVPISNHLYFYWYRQILGQKVEFLVSFYNNEISEKSEIFDDQFSVERPDGSNFTLKIRSTKLEDSAMYFCASSVIRGVREKLFFGSGTQLSVL.

The V call is TRBV28, the J call TRBJ1-5; TRBD1 agrees at 9 bases. After removal of 6 bases from V and 5 bases from J, the junction contained 5 bases not matched to a gene. Germline CDR1 is MDHEN and CDR2 is SYDVKM. The CDR3 length is 14 residues. The CDR3 DNA follows: TGTGCCAGCAGCCGGACAGGGGTGTATCAGCCCCAGCATTTT. Translation gives CASSRTGVYQPQHF.

This chain links TRBV10-3 with TRBJ2-1, with 7 bases aligning to TRBD2. There are 16 residues in the CDR3. Germline V gives CDR1 ENHRY, CDR2 SYGVKD. V lost 4 bases to trimming and J lost 0 bases; unmatched junction nucleotides: 6. CDR3 sequence: CAISAPPGGSYNEQFF. DNA of the CDR3: TGTGCCATCAGTGCCCCCCCGGGGGGCTCCTACAATGAGCAGTTCTTC.

In DNA form, the CDR3 reads TGTGCCATCACACCGGGAGTGGGGTCGGGGAATGAGCAGTTCTTC. Its protein is CAITPGVGSGNEQFF. V and J are TRBV10-3 and TRBJ2-1, with TRBD2 as a possible D gene (6 bases). Trimming took off 7 bases at V and 7 bases at J, with 20 bases between the two ends. This CDR3 contains 15 residues. Germline CDR1 ENHRY, CDR2 SYGVKD.

This clone occurred once. The V call is TRBV5-5, the J call TRBJ2-7, with a weak D call TRBD2 (6 bases). Per germline, CDR1 SGHKS and CDR2 YYEKEE (reference sequence). This CDR3 contains 15 residues. V dropped 0 bases and J dropped 4 bases, with 14 bases sitting between them. CDR3 residues: CASSLVDSGPYEQYF. CDR3 DNA: TGTGCCAGCAGCTTGGTAGATAGCGGACCGTACGAGCAGTACTTC.

As concerns this clone: This may come from a read error, since a much larger clone is one base off. The genes are TRBV5-1 and TRBJ1-1; no clear D gene. Trimming took off 0 bases at V and 3 bases at J, with 3 bases between the two ends. The CDR3 has 12 residues. Germline loops: CDR1 SGHRS, CDR2 YFSETQ. CDR3 in amino acids: CASSLGHTEAFF. In nucleotides, the CDR3 is TGCGCCAGCAGCTTGGGGCACACTGAAGCTTTCTTT.

This rearrangement joins TRBV7-2 to TRBJ2-5; the D gene could be TRBD1 or TRBD2 (5 bases each). CDR3 length: 15 amino acids. Germline lookup yields CDR1 SGHTA and CDR2 FQGNSA. Trimming took off 3 bases at V and 1 base at J, with 12 bases between the two ends. As DNA, the CDR3 is TGTGCCAGCAGCTTCTTTGGTGGGACCCAAGAGACCCAGTACTTC. This gives the protein CASSFFGGTQETQYF.

This rearrangement joins TRBV28 to TRBJ2-5, with 7 bases fitting TRBD1. J was trimmed by 4 bases and V by 3 bases; bases with no gene match: 5. The CDR3 consists of 14 residues. Looked up from germline, CDR1 is MDHEN and CDR2 is SYDVKM. Written as DNA, the CDR3 is TGTGCCAGCAGTTTCCTCGACAGGGTAGAGACCCAGTACTTC. Residues: CASSFLDRVETQYF.

V usage is TRBV28 and J usage is TRBJ2-3; 7 bases are shared with TRBD1. CDR3 length: 16 amino acids. J was trimmed by 8 bases and V by 4 bases; bases with no gene match: 15. Germline CDR1 MDHEN, CDR2 SYDVKM. The CDR3 loop reads CASSSPPQTGISTQYF. For the CDR3, the DNA is TGTGCCAGCAGTTCCCCCCCCCAGACAGGGATTTCTACGCAGTATTTT.

The gene calls are TRBV28 and TRBJ2-5; no firm D call. The CDR3 sequence is 11 residues long. Germline-derived CDR1 and CDR2 are MDHEN and SYDVKM. V was shortened by 7 bases and J by 5 bases, with 8 bases between the two germline ends. In DNA, the CDR3 is TGTGCCAGCACCCAGCATGAGACCCAGTACTTC. Its protein product is CASTQHETQYF.

This clone was observed at least ten times. The V and J genes are TRBV6-6 and TRBJ2-1, with a weak D call TRBD2 (5 bases). V was cut by 2 bases and J by 8 bases, with 13 bases left in between. From germline, CDR1 is MNHNY and CDR2 SVGAGI (reference sequence). The CDR3 covers 14 residues. The CDR3 loop reads CASSYDPGSDEQFF. The CDR3 nucleotides are TGTGCCAGCAGTTACGACCCGGGAAGCGATGAGCAGTTCTTC.

Concerning this clone itself: Other nucleotide sequences from this sample produce the same CDR3. The chain combines TRBV5-1 with TRBJ2-3; D possibly corresponds to TRBD2 (5 bases). The CDR3 has 14 residues. The germline V and J ends were trimmed by 0 bases and 6 bases, with 11 bases remaining between them. Looked up from germline, CDR1 is SGHRS and CDR2 is YFSETQ. The CDR3 nucleotides read TGCGCCAGCAGCTTGGGGGCGGGCGGTGATACGCAGTATTTT. It yields the protein CASSLGAGGDTQYF.

This chain links TRBV19 with TRBJ2-7; 9 positions match TRBD1. The germline gives CDR1 LNHDA, CDR2 SQIVND (reference sequence). V gave up 1 base and J gave up 3 bases; unmatched junction bases: 7. There are 16 residues in the CDR3. This CDR3 is CASSIAWRTGDYEQYF. The CDR3 DNA sequence: TGTGCCAGTAGTATAGCGTGGCGGACAGGGGACTACGAGCAGTACTTC.

The genes are TRBV19 and TRBJ2-7, with 7 bases lining up with TRBD2. Germline loops: CDR1 LNHDA, CDR2 SQIVND (reference sequence). With 5 bases clipped from V and 2 bases from J, the junction kept 21 bases outside the gene matches. The CDR3 totals 19 residues. The CDR3 sequence: CASSVELPSGVIVPYEQYF. The CDR3 nucleotides read TGTGCCAGTAGTGTGGAGCTTCCCAGCGGGGTTATTGTGCCCTACGAGCAGTACTTC.

This chain joins TRBV7-8 and TRBJ2-7, with 9 nucleotides matching TRBD1. The CDR3 loop spans 15 amino acids. Germline-derived CDR1 and CDR2 are SGHVS and FQNEAQ. The V gene end was trimmed by 1 base and the J gene end by 2 bases; junction bases not matched to a gene: 3. The CDR3 protein is CASSLERDRAYEQYF. For the CDR3, the DNA is TGTGCCAGCAGCTTAGAGCGGGACAGGGCCTACGAGCAGTACTTC.

Many counts were recorded for this clone. The chain joins TRBV2 to TRBJ1-2, with 7 bases that match TRBD1. This CDR3 has 15 residues. The germline CDR1 and CDR2 sequences are SNHLY and FYNNEI. The J segment lost 8 bases and the V segment lost 1 base, leaving 10 bases of the junction unmatched. Here the CDR3 reads CASSEVGDSPGGYTF. CDR3 coding DNA: TGTGCCAGCAGTGAAGTTGGGGACAGTCCGGGCGGCTACACCTTC.

The gene calls are TRBV6-1 and TRBJ2-7; D is perhaps TRBD1 (5 bases). V shed 5 bases and J shed 6 bases, with 17 bases lying between them. The length of the CDR3 is 14 residues. The germline V gene has CDR1 MNHNS and CDR2 SASEGT. CDR3 nucleotides: TGTGCCAGCAGTAATGTCCAGGGTTTCGGCGAGCAGTACTTC. Its protein product is CASSNVQGFGEQYF.

The rearrangement uses TRBV7-2 and TRBJ1-5; D unclear. V gave up 1 base and J gave up 5 bases, with 12 bases separating them. In germline, CDR1 is SGHTA, CDR2 FQGNSA. The CDR3 runs to 15 residues. CDR3 loop: CASSLVAQWDQPQHF. In DNA, the CDR3 is TGTGCCAGCAGCTTAGTGGCCCAATGGGATCAGCCCCAGCATTTT. Together with reference TRBV7-2 and TRBJ1-5, the CDR3 gives the full variable domain: GAGVSQSPSNKVTEKGKDVELRCDPISGHTALYWYRQSLGQGLEFLIYFQGNSAPDKSGLPSDRFSAERTGGSVSTLTIQRTQQEDSAVYLCASSLVAQWDQPQHFGDGTRLSIL.

This clone has only a few counts. A much larger clone sits a single nucleotide away, making a read error possible. This chain connects TRBV7-9 to TRBJ2-1, with a possible D match to TRBD2 (5 bases). The germline V gene has CDR1 SEHNR and CDR2 FQNEAQ (reference sequence). There are 16 residues in the CDR3. The CDR3 nucleotides read TGTGCCAGCAGCTTAGCCTTGGCGGGCTCCTACAATGAGCAGCTCTTC. Translation gives CASSLALAGSYNEQLF.

The gene calls are TRBV5-1 and TRBJ1-6; 7 bases are shared with TRBD1. CDR1 and CDR2 from the germline V gene are SGHRS and YFSETQ. This CDR3 is 15 amino acids long. After removal of 0 bases from V and 5 bases from J, the junction contained 2 bases not matched to a gene. This CDR3 reads CASSLEGQHNSPLHF. In DNA form, the CDR3 reads TGCGCCAGCAGCTTGGAGGGACAGCATAATTCACCCCTCCACTTT.

The J gene is TRBJ1-5, the V gene TRBV7-2; D remains ambiguous. This CDR3 is built from 15 residues. The V end was cut by 2 bases, the J end by 5 bases, with 13 bases between. The germline CDR1 and CDR2 sequences are SGHTA and FQGNSA. CDR3 loop: CASSLYQWRDQPQHF. CDR3 DNA: TGTGCCAGCAGCTTATACCAATGGAGGGATCAGCCCCAGCATTTT.

The chain has TRBV5-1 and TRBJ2-1; unclear D gene. The CDR3 has 17 amino acids. Germline V gene lookup returns CDR1 SGHRS and CDR2 YFSETQ. With 0 bases removed from V and 0 bases from J, the gap between germline ends came to 13 bases. The CDR3 here is CASSLVPHQSSYNEQFF. The CDR3 DNA reads as TGCGCCAGCAGCTTGGTCCCTCACCAGAGCTCCTACAATGAGCAGTTCTTC.

This rearrangement joins TRBV11-2 to TRBJ2-1, with TRBD1 identical over 8 bases. The V segment lost 4 bases and the J segment 4 bases; nucleotides outside the gene matches: 15. CDR3 size: 18 residues. The V gene's germline CDR1 is SGHAT and CDR2 FQNNGV. The CDR3 sequence is CASSSARGGTGGYNEQFF. The CDR3 DNA sequence: TGTGCCAGCAGCTCCGCCCGAGGAGGGACAGGAGGTTACAATGAGCAGTTCTTC.

The rearrangement uses TRBV18 and TRBJ2-7; D may be TRBD1 (6 bases). V gave up 3 bases and J gave up 0 bases, with 15 bases separating them. Germline V gene sequence: CDR1 KGHSH, CDR2 LQKENI. The CDR3 length is 16 residues. The CDR3 nucleotides are TGTGCCAGCTCACCTCCCGGGACATCGAGCTCCTACGAGCAGTACTTC. Its protein product is CASSPPGTSSSYEQYF.

This chain uses TRBV10-3 with TRBJ2-3; D is uncertain. This CDR3 comprises 13 residues. The germline V and J ends were trimmed by 10 bases and 1 base, with 12 bases remaining between them. From germline, CDR1 is ENHRY and CDR2 SYGVKD. The CDR3 reads CASRWGGTDTQYF. Written as DNA, the CDR3 is TGTGCCAGCCGCTGGGGTGGCACAGATACGCAGTATTTT.

The rearrangement joins TRBV9 to TRBJ2-1; 8 positions agree with TRBD1. Trimming took 4 bases from V and 8 from J; bases not matched to a gene: 11. This CDR3 region has 15 residues. The germline CDR1 and CDR2 sequences are SGDLS and YYNGEE. CDR3 DNA: TGTGCCAGCAGCCCACAGGGGGGACGAGGGGATGAGCAGTTCTTC. As protein: CASSPQGGRGDEQFF.

The table lists this clone with a few counts. The V and J genes are TRBV7-2 and TRBJ1-4; tentative D call: TRBD1 (5 bases). With 2 bases removed from V and 8 bases from J, the gap between germline ends came to 9 bases. CDR3 size: 13 residues. Per the germline V gene, CDR1 is SGHTA and CDR2 is FQGNSA. The CDR3 sequence: CASSLSGREKLFF. The CDR3 coding sequence is TGTGCCAGCAGCTTATCAGGGCGAGAAAAACTGTTTTTT.